A selection of T cell receptor beta chains follows, all from one sample in a study of T-cell reconstitution after alpha-beta-depleted transplantation in children. TCRdb analysed the PCR reads with MiXCR anew, one entry per CDR3 protein. The table includes over 150,000 distinct CDR3 sequences, about 15% detected once. Sequenced here: PBMCs from the stem cell graft donor, sampled from the stem cell graft. Source of these receptors: a human donor who donated a stem cell graft to a child with acute lymphoblastic leukemia. Each CDR3 is given with its conserved first and last residue. The D gene is left open where the match is weak. Part of the rows lack a size; the others show once, few, many or a class for expanded clones.

clone size	V gene	D gene	J gene	CDR3 DNA	CDR3 protein
.	TRBV29-1	.	TRBJ2-1	TGCAGCGTGGGGGGGGGGACACCTGAGCAGTTCTTC	CSVGGGTPEQFF
many	TRBV5-1	TRBD1	TRBJ2-2	TGCGCCAGCAGCTTGGATGGTGACAGGGCGAACACCGGGGAGCTGTTTTTT	CASSLDGDRANTGELFF
many	TRBV20-1	TRBD2	TRBJ2-7	TGCAGTGCTAGAGATGACCAGCGGGATTGGCACGAGCAGTACTTC	CSARDDQRDWHEQYF
many	TRBV29-1	TRBD1	TRBJ2-2	TGCAGCGTATACAGGGGCTCGGACACCGGGGAGCTGTTTTTT	CSVYRGSDTGELFF
.	TRBV28	TRBD2	TRBJ2-1	TGTGCCAGCAGCCCGAGCGGGGGAGCCTTCAATGAGCAGTTCTTC	CASSPSGGAFNEQFF
many	TRBV3-1	.	TRBJ2-4	TGTGCCAGCAGCCAAGTTGAGGCGGGCATTCAGTACTTC	CASSQVEAGIQYF
once	TRBV11-2	.	TRBJ2-1	TGTGCCAGCAGCTTAACCCCCAGCGGCTTCTACAATGAGCAGTTCTTC	CASSLTPSGFYNEQFF
few	TRBV5-1	.	TRBJ2-5	TGCGCCAGCAGCCCGGACGGGGACCAAGAGACCCAGTACTTC	CASSPDGDQETQYF
many	TRBV7-2	TRBD1	TRBJ1-5	TGTGCCAGCAGCTTTAACAGGGGGCAGCCCCAGCATTTT	CASSFNRGQPQHF
many	TRBV11-3	.	TRBJ2-1	TGTGCCAGCAGCTTAGGAGGGGGGAGAGTGTCCTACAATGAGCAGTTCTTC	CASSLGGGRVSYNEQFF
many	TRBV5-1	TRBD1	TRBJ1-1	TGCGCCAGCAGCTCCGGGACAGGGATCACTGAAGCTTTCTTT	CASSSGTGITEAFF
.	TRBV6-1	.	TRBJ1-5	TGTGCCAGCAGTGAAGCCGAGCAGACTTATAGCAATCAGCCCCAGCATTTT	CASSEAEQTYSNQPQHF
many	TRBV29-1	TRBD1	TRBJ2-5	TGCAGCGTTGAAGGGAAGGGGGCGTTCGAAGAGACCCAGTACTTC	CSVEGKGAFEETQYF
many	TRBV5-6	.	TRBJ2-4	TGTGCCAGCAGTCCTGGGGGGTGGCTAGCCAAAAACATTCAGTACTTC	CASSPGGWLAKNIQYF
many	TRBV20-1	TRBD1	TRBJ1-6	TGCAGTGCGAGACAGGGAGGAACACCCCTCCACTTT	CSARQGGTPLHF
.	TRBV20-1	TRBD2	TRBJ2-1	TGCAGTGCTAGAGATCTAGCGGGTGAGCAGTTCTTC	CSARDLAGEQFF
.	TRBV6-1	.	TRBJ2-1	TGTGCCAGCAGGCGGGGGCTAACCTACAATGAGCAGTTCTTC	CASRRGLTYNEQFF
many	TRBV25-1	.	TRBJ2-1	TGTGCCAGCAGTGAATCCTGGCGGGGAACAAATGAGCAGTTCTTC	CASSESWRGTNEQFF
.	TRBV20-1	TRBD2	TRBJ2-1	TGCAGTGCTAGAGCAATTTCCGGGACTAGCGGCTCCTACAATGAGCAGTTCTTC	CSARAISGTSGSYNEQFF
.	TRBV30	.	TRBJ2-1	TGTGCCTGGAGTCCCGGGCCCCGTCGGTTCTTC	CAWSPGPRRFF
many	TRBV15	.	TRBJ2-3	TGTGCCACCAGCAGAGGAGGGTACTACACAGATACGCAGTATTTT	CATSRGGYYTDTQYF
many	TRBV14	TRBD2	TRBJ2-1	TGTGCCAGCAGCCAAGAATTTCGGGAGATTGGGGGGGTCAATGAGCAGTTCTTC	CASSQEFREIGGVNEQFF
.	TRBV30	.	TRBJ2-5	TGTGCCTGGAGTAGGGATCCTAGGGGAGAGACCCAGTACTTC	CAWSRDPRGETQYF
.	TRBV18	.	TRBJ2-7	TGTGCCAGCTCACACAGGACTTCCTACGAGCAGTACTTC	CASSHRTSYEQYF
many	TRBV2	.	TRBJ1-2	TGTGCCAGCAGTGAAGCTAACCGCTATGGCTACACCTTC	CASSEANRYGYTF
.	TRBV11-2	TRBD1	TRBJ2-3	TGTGCCAGCAGCTTAGAGGGACAGGGTTCCCTTTTTCCCACAGATACGCAGTATTTT	CASSLEGQGSLFPTDTQYF
many	TRBV29-1	.	TRBJ2-7	TGCAGCGCTGTTTTGAGCTACGAGCAGTACTTC	CSAVLSYEQYF
.	TRBV5-1	.	TRBJ2-1	TGCGCCAGCAGCCTCTCCGGGGGAGAACAGTTCTTC	CASSLSGGEQFF
.	TRBV5-6	.	TRBJ1-5	TGTGCCAGCAGCTTGGGATCAGTGGGGGGCGATCAGCCCCAGCATTTT	CASSLGSVGGDQPQHF
many	TRBV20-1	.	TRBJ1-4	TGCAGTGCTAGAGATCTTTCAGGGTCGAATGAAAAACTGTTTTTT	CSARDLSGSNEKLFF
many	TRBV5-6	.	TRBJ1-1	TGTGCCAGCAGCTCCTCCGAAGGGCCAACCGAAGCTTTCTTT	CASSSSEGPTEAFF
many	TRBV5-5	.	TRBJ1-5	TGTGCCAGCAGCCTCGACCCCACGGGTTACCAGCCCCAGCATTTT	CASSLDPTGYQPQHF
many	TRBV6-5	.	TRBJ1-4	TGTGCCAGCAGTTTCCGGGGGGCAACTAATGAAAAACTGTTTTTT	CASSFRGATNEKLFF
many	TRBV14	.	TRBJ2-5	TGTGCCAGCAGCCAGGGATGGAGCACAGAGACCCAGTACTTC	CASSQGWSTETQYF
.	TRBV5-1	.	TRBJ2-5	TGCGCCAGCAGCTTGAATGTCCCGGACAGCCAAGAGACCCAGTACTTC	CASSLNVPDSQETQYF
many	TRBV9	.	TRBJ1-4	TGTGCCAGCAGCGTAAATCCGGAGGAGGGGGTATCAAAACTGTTTTTT	CASSVNPEEGVSKLFF
.	TRBV7-4	TRBD2	TRBJ2-5	TGTGCCAGCAAGCTAGCGGGGGTCCAAGAGACCCAGTACTTC	CASKLAGVQETQYF
.	TRBV20-1	TRBD2	TRBJ2-7	TGCAGTGCTGACTACCGGACTAGCGGGACCCGCGAGCAGTACTTC	CSADYRTSGTREQYF
.	TRBV19	TRBD1	TRBJ1-5	TGTGCCAGTAGTTTCTGGACAGGATATAGCAATCAGCCCCAGCATTTT	CASSFWTGYSNQPQHF
many	TRBV7-9	.	TRBJ2-3	TGTGCCAGCAGCTTTTTCCCAGGGAACACAGATACGCAGTATTTT	CASSFFPGNTDTQYF
many	TRBV7-9	TRBD2	TRBJ2-7	TGTGCCAGCAGCTTAGAACTAGCGGGAGGAAACTACGAGCAGTACTTC	CASSLELAGGNYEQYF
many	TRBV12-3/TRBV12-4	.	TRBJ1-5	TGTGCCAGCAGTTTCATCAGGGAAAATCAGCCCCAGCATTTT	CASSFIRENQPQHF